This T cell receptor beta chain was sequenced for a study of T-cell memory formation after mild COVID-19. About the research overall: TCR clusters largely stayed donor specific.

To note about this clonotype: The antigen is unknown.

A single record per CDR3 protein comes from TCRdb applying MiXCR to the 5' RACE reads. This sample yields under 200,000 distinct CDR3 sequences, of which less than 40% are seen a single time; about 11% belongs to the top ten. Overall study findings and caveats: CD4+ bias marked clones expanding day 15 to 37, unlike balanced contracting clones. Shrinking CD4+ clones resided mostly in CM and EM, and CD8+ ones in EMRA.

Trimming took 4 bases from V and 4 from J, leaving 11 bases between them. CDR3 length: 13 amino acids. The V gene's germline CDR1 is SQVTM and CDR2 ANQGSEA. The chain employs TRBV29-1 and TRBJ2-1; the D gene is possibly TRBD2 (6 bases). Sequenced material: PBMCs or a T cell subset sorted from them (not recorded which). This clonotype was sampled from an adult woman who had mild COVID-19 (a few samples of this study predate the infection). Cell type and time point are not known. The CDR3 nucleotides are TGCAGCGTTGGGGAGGCCAATTACAATGAGCAGTTCTTC. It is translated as CSVGEANYNEQFF.